This TCR beta chain was observed in a study of sequential checkpoint blockade in melanoma. Described treatment: randomized to nivolumab then ipilimumab (arm A) or the reverse (arm B). None of the patients previously received DNA-damaging chemotherapy. Assay: immunoSEQ multiplex PCR; the TCRdb copy retains only in-frame clones and omits some. The table lists around 13,000 clones, less than 85% of them singletons. Material: CD8+ T cells sorted from blood (inferred from file names), obtained from a patient given nivolumab and ipilimumab in sequence. The source is a human patient with melanoma. Some clones in this sample may be carry-over from other donors' samples.

CDR3 nucleotides: TGTGCCAGCAGCACAAGTCAGATTATAGGAGGAGAGACCCAGTACTTC. Protein: CASSTSQIIGGETQYF. The chain couples TRBV7-2 to TRBJ2-5; tentative D call: TRBD2 (5 bases). Germline CDR1 and CDR2: SGHTA and FQGNSA. Trimming shortened V by 5 bases and J by 4 bases, and 20 bases separated the two germline ends. The CDR3 has 16 residues. Variable domain in full (rest from reference TRBV7-2 and TRBJ2-5): GAGVSQSPSNKVTEKGKDVELRCDPISGHTALYWYRQSLGQGLEFLIYFQGNSAPDKSGLPSDRFSAERTGGSVSTLTIQRTQQEDSAVYLCASSTSQIIGGETQYFGPGTRLLVL.